A selection of T cell receptor beta chains follows, all from one sample in a study of T-cell reconstitution after alpha-beta-depleted transplantation in children. TCRdb itself ran the PCR reads through MiXCR, one entry per CDR3 protein. The repertoire holds fewer than 550,000 distinct CDR3 sequences, with about a tenth as singletons. The sequencing used PBMCs from the stem cell graft donor, collected from the stem cell graft. All receptors derive from a human donor who donated a stem cell graft to a child with acute myeloid leukemia. Both conserved end residues are part of each CDR3. Each record gives: D gene, V gene, J gene, clone size, CDR3 protein, CDR3 DNA. D genes are given only for firm matches. Some rows mark clone size as missing; the rest say once, few, many or name a class of expanded clone.

d_gene: NA; v_gene: TRBV12-3/TRBV12-4; j_gene: TRBJ2-3; abundance: NA; CDR3aa: CASSLRDQRLDTQYF; CDR3nt: TGTGCCAGCAGTTTACGCGACCAACGTTTAGATACGCAGTATTTT
d_gene: TRBD2; v_gene: TRBV13; j_gene: TRBJ2-3; abundance: NA; CDR3aa: CASSSGLAGANDNTDTQYF; CDR3nt: TGTGCCAGCAGCTCGGGACTAGCGGGGGCTAACGATAACACAGATACGCAGTATTTT
d_gene: NA; v_gene: TRBV7-8; j_gene: TRBJ2-3; abundance: NA; CDR3aa: CASSSASRSGPTDTQYF; CDR3nt: TGTGCCAGCAGCTCCGCAAGTCGTAGCGGCCCCACAGATACGCAGTATTTT
d_gene: TRBD1; v_gene: TRBV27; j_gene: TRBJ2-7; abundance: few; CDR3aa: CASSFPGQGEHEQYF; CDR3nt: TGTGCCAGCAGTTTCCCGGGACAGGGGGAACACGAGCAGTACTTC
d_gene: TRBD1; v_gene: TRBV18; j_gene: TRBJ2-1; abundance: NA; CDR3aa: CASSPPIRGLGNEQFF; CDR3nt: TGTGCCAGCTCACCACCGATAAGGGGGCTTGGCAATGAGCAGTTCTTC
d_gene: NA; v_gene: TRBV27; j_gene: TRBJ1-2; abundance: few; CDR3aa: CASLDWGYGYTF; CDR3nt: TGTGCCAGCCTGGACTGGGGCTATGGCTACACCTTC
d_gene: TRBD1; v_gene: TRBV29-1; j_gene: TRBJ1-1; abundance: few; CDR3aa: CSVLGQVGTEAFF; CDR3nt: TGCAGCGTTCTTGGACAGGTGGGGACTGAAGCTTTCTTT
d_gene: NA; v_gene: TRBV6-5; j_gene: TRBJ2-3; abundance: NA; CDR3aa: CASSYKGGTDTQYF; CDR3nt: TGTGCCAGCAGTTACAAGGGGGGCACAGATACGCAGTATTTT
d_gene: TRBD1; v_gene: TRBV19; j_gene: TRBJ1-2; abundance: NA; CDR3aa: CASSTSGTGLSEGYTF; CDR3nt: TGTGCCAGTAGTACGTCCGGGACAGGGCTATCGGAGGGCTACACCTTC
d_gene: NA; v_gene: TRBV7-2; j_gene: TRBJ2-1; abundance: NA; CDR3aa: CASSPRATSSYNEQFF; CDR3nt: TGTGCCAGCAGCCCCAGGGCAACGAGCTCCTACAATGAGCAGTTCTTC
d_gene: NA; v_gene: TRBV4-1; j_gene: TRBJ2-1; abundance: NA; CDR3aa: CASSQVDLVSYNEQFF; CDR3nt: TGCGCCAGCAGCCAAGTAGATCTCGTCTCCTACAATGAGCAGTTCTTC
d_gene: NA; v_gene: TRBV20-1; j_gene: TRBJ2-1; abundance: few; CDR3aa: CSADGLNSYNEQFF; CDR3nt: TGCAGTGCCGACGGACTGAACTCCTACAATGAGCAGTTCTTC
d_gene: TRBD1; v_gene: TRBV11-1; j_gene: TRBJ2-5; abundance: many; CDR3aa: CASSLEPSTGETQYF; CDR3nt: TGTGCCAGCAGCTTAGAACCGTCGACAGGGGAGACCCAGTACTTC
d_gene: TRBD1; v_gene: TRBV11-2; j_gene: TRBJ2-2; abundance: many; CDR3aa: CASSRGQGVRTGELFF; CDR3nt: TGTGCCAGCAGCAGGGGACAGGGAGTGCGCACCGGGGAGCTGTTTTTT
d_gene: NA; v_gene: TRBV7-9; j_gene: TRBJ2-5; abundance: few; CDR3aa: CASSQQSGGPEETQYF; CDR3nt: TGTGCCAGCAGCCAGCAGTCGGGGGGCCCCGAAGAGACCCAGTACTTC
d_gene: NA; v_gene: TRBV7-9; j_gene: TRBJ1-6; abundance: NA; CDR3aa: CTSSPSWDNSPLHF; CDR3nt: TGTACCAGCAGCCCGAGTTGGGATAATTCACCCCTCCACTTT
d_gene: TRBD2; v_gene: TRBV4-1; j_gene: TRBJ2-1; abundance: NA; CDR3aa: CASSQVRETSGNEQFF; CDR3nt: TGCGCCAGCAGCCAAGTCAGGGAGACTAGCGGTAATGAGCAGTTCTTC
d_gene: TRBD1; v_gene: TRBV7-9; j_gene: TRBJ1-2; abundance: many; CDR3aa: CASSSGQINYGYTF; CDR3nt: TGTGCCAGCAGCTCGGGACAGATTAACTATGGCTACACCTTC
d_gene: TRBD2; v_gene: TRBV6-1; j_gene: TRBJ2-3; abundance: many; CDR3aa: CASTPRVRGGRDTQYF; CDR3nt: TGTGCCAGCACCCCACGTGTGCGGGGGGGGCGTGATACGCAGTATTTT
d_gene: TRBD1; v_gene: TRBV7-2; j_gene: TRBJ1-2; abundance: few; CDR3aa: CASSLDFYRGNGYTF; CDR3nt: TGTGCCAGCAGCTTAGACTTTTACAGGGGAAACGGCTACACCTTC
d_gene: NA; v_gene: TRBV12-5; j_gene: TRBJ2-3; abundance: few; CDR3aa: CASGQSGADTQYF; CDR3nt: TGTGCTAGTGGCCAGAGTGGGGCAGATACGCAGTATTTT
d_gene: NA; v_gene: TRBV6-5; j_gene: TRBJ1-1; abundance: NA; CDR3aa: CASSYFVSTAGTEAFF; CDR3nt: TGTGCCAGCAGTTATTTTGTTTCCACCGCGGGCACTGAAGCTTTCTTT
d_gene: TRBD2; v_gene: TRBV20-1; j_gene: TRBJ2-1; abundance: NA; CDR3aa: CSACDLAGGPRGYNEQFF; CDR3nt: TGCAGTGCCTGCGATCTAGCGGGAGGGCCTCGGGGCTACAATGAGCAGTTCTTC
d_gene: NA; v_gene: TRBV12-3/TRBV12-4; j_gene: TRBJ2-7; abundance: few; CDR3aa: CASSPPSTRFEQYF; CDR3nt: TGTGCCAGCAGTCCACCCTCGACTAGATTCGAGCAGTACTTC
d_gene: NA; v_gene: TRBV6-4; j_gene: TRBJ2-3; abundance: NA; CDR3aa: CASSAGEVMNTDTQYF; CDR3nt: TGTGCCAGCAGTGCAGGGGAGGTAATGAACACAGATACGCAGTATTTT
d_gene: NA; v_gene: TRBV29-1; j_gene: TRBJ2-1; abundance: many; CDR3aa: CSAPERGDNEQFF; CDR3nt: TGCAGCGCCCCTGAGAGGGGAGACAATGAGCAGTTCTTC
d_gene: NA; v_gene: TRBV7-3; j_gene: TRBJ2-6; abundance: NA; CDR3aa: CASSSDFDLSGANVLTF; CDR3nt: TGTGCCAGCAGCTCCGACTTTGACTTATCTGGGGCCAACGTCCTGACTTTC
d_gene: NA; v_gene: TRBV12-5; j_gene: TRBJ2-3; abundance: few; CDR3aa: CASGLVPSGTAFTDTQYF; CDR3nt: TGTGCTAGTGGTTTGGTCCCTTCCGGGACCGCATTCACAGATACGCAGTATTTT
d_gene: TRBD1; v_gene: TRBV12-3/TRBV12-4; j_gene: TRBJ1-2; abundance: many; CDR3aa: CASSPKGQGSGYTF; CDR3nt: TGTGCCAGCAGTCCAAAGGGACAGGGGAGCGGCTACACCTTC
d_gene: NA; v_gene: TRBV7-2; j_gene: TRBJ2-7; abundance: few; CDR3aa: CASSLGVSSGAYEQYF; CDR3nt: TGTGCCAGCAGCTTGGGAGTGAGTAGCGGCGCCTACGAGCAGTACTTC
d_gene: NA; v_gene: TRBV6-6; j_gene: TRBJ2-5; abundance: few; CDR3aa: CATHGLETQYF; CDR3nt: TGTGCCACACACGGGCTTGAGACCCAGTACTTC
d_gene: TRBD2; v_gene: TRBV12-5; j_gene: TRBJ2-1; abundance: few; CDR3aa: CASGLGGSSYNEQFF; CDR3nt: TGTGCTAGTGGCCTCGGGGGGAGCTCCTACAATGAGCAGTTCTTC
d_gene: NA; v_gene: TRBV3-1; j_gene: TRBJ2-3; abundance: few; CDR3aa: CASSPFGSTDTQYF; CDR3nt: TGTGCCAGCAGCCCTTTCGGTAGCACAGATACGCAGTATTTT
d_gene: TRBD2; v_gene: TRBV20-1; j_gene: TRBJ2-5; abundance: many; CDR3aa: CSARDLLGLAGETQYF; CDR3nt: TGCAGTGCTAGAGATCTTCTAGGACTAGCGGGAGAGACCCAGTACTTC
d_gene: TRBD2; v_gene: TRBV27; j_gene: TRBJ2-1; abundance: few; CDR3aa: CASRLWASGAYNEQFF; CDR3nt: TGTGCCAGCAGGCTATGGGCTAGCGGAGCCTACAATGAGCAGTTCTTC
d_gene: NA; v_gene: TRBV9; j_gene: TRBJ2-7; abundance: NA; CDR3aa: CASSVAPESTYEQYF; CDR3nt: TGTGCCAGCAGCGTAGCCCCCGAGAGCACCTACGAGCAGTACTTC
d_gene: NA; v_gene: TRBV18; j_gene: TRBJ2-3; abundance: few; CDR3aa: CASSPPGIGDTQYF; CDR3nt: TGTGCCAGCTCACCACCGGGAATCGGAGATACGCAGTATTTT
d_gene: TRBD2; v_gene: TRBV29-1; j_gene: TRBJ2-5; abundance: NA; CDR3aa: CSVEDPTGGHQETQYF; CDR3nt: TGCAGCGTTGAAGATCCGACGGGAGGCCACCAAGAGACCCAGTACTTC
d_gene: TRBD1; v_gene: TRBV20-1; j_gene: TRBJ1-5; abundance: few; CDR3aa: CSALKTGALNQPQHF; CDR3nt: TGCAGTGCTCTAAAGACAGGGGCTCTCAATCAGCCCCAGCATTTT
d_gene: NA; v_gene: TRBV7-2; j_gene: TRBJ2-3; abundance: many; CDR3aa: CASSWTTDTQYF; CDR3nt: TGTGCCAGCAGCTGGACTACAGATACGCAGTATTTT
d_gene: TRBD2; v_gene: TRBV20-1; j_gene: TRBJ2-1; abundance: many; CDR3aa: CSATPAGRPYNEQFF; CDR3nt: TGCAGTGCCACTCCAGCGGGACGACCCTACAATGAGCAGTTCTTC
d_gene: NA; v_gene: TRBV29-1; j_gene: TRBJ2-1; abundance: few; CDR3aa: CSVGQGYNEQFF; CDR3nt: TGCAGCGTTGGGCAGGGCTACAATGAGCAGTTCTTC
d_gene: TRBD1; v_gene: TRBV3-1; j_gene: TRBJ1-2; abundance: few; CDR3aa: CASSLDRDGGYTF; CDR3nt: TGTGCCAGCAGCCTCGACAGGGACGGGGGCTACACCTTC
d_gene: TRBD1; v_gene: TRBV4-1; j_gene: TRBJ2-1; abundance: NA; CDR3aa: CATSRIGWDRGDNEQFF; CDR3nt: TGCGCCACCAGCCGGATCGGCTGGGACAGGGGAGACAATGAGCAGTTCTTC
d_gene: NA; v_gene: TRBV7-2; j_gene: TRBJ2-7; abundance: NA; CDR3aa: CASRSKEGQGYEQYF; CDR3nt: TGTGCCAGCCGCTCAAAAGAGGGGCAGGGCTACGAGCAGTACTTC
d_gene: TRBD2; v_gene: TRBV2; j_gene: TRBJ2-1; abundance: few; CDR3aa: CASSKLAGSYNEQFF; CDR3nt: TGTGCCAGCAGTAAACTAGCGGGGTCCTACAATGAGCAGTTCTTC
d_gene: TRBD2; v_gene: TRBV5-1; j_gene: TRBJ2-1; abundance: few; CDR3aa: CASSLAAGGPGNEQFF; CDR3nt: TGCGCCAGCAGCTTAGCAGCGGGGGGGCCAGGCAATGAGCAGTTCTTC